This TCR beta chain came from a study of blood T cell repertoires in COVID-19. The ends lost 0 bases at V and 9 bases at J; junction bases unmatched: 8. The CDR3 totals 15 residues. Germline V gene sequence: CDR1 MNHNS, CDR2 SASEGT. Enrolled through a virtual design, the participants were between 18 and 89 years of age and came from about two dozen US areas. Cohorts were based on clinical histories the participants reported. TCRdb's copy holds only in-frame clones and misses some; the assay was immunoSEQ multiplex PCR. The profile shows approximately 180,000 clones, roughly 87% of them singletons. The V gene is TRBV6-1, the J gene TRBJ2-1; the match to TRBD1 covers 7 bases. Sequencing input: PBMCs or T cells enriched from blood (not recorded which). The TCR comes from a human donor with acute COVID-19. The donor label of this sample is uncertain. CDR3 sequence (DNA): TGTGCCAGCAGTGAAGCGTACAGGGGTTACGGTGAGCAGTTCTTC. It specifies CASSEAYRGYGEQFF.